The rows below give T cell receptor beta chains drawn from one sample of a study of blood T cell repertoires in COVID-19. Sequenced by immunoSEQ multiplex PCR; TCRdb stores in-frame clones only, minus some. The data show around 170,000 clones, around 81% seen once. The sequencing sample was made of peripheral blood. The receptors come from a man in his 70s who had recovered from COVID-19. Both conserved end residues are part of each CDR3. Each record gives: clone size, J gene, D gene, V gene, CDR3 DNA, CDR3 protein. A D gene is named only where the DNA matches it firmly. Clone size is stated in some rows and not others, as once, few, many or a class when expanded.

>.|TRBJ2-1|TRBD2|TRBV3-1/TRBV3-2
TGTGCCAGCAGCCGTATACTCAGGGCGGGAGGGCCAAATGAGCAGTTCTTC
CASSRILRAGGPNEQFF
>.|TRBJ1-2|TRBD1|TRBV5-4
TGTGCCAGCAGCTTGGGGCCCGGGACAGGGAAGGGCTACACCTTC
CASSLGPGTGKGYTF
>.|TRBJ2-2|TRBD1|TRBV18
TGTGCCAGCTCACCCCCGGGACAGGGGACGAACACCGGGGAGCTGTTTTTT
CASSPPGQGTNTGELFF
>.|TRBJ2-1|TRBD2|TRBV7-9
TGTGCCAGCAGCCGCGGTCGGGAGCGGGGAGAGCAGTTCTTC
CASSRGRERGEQFF
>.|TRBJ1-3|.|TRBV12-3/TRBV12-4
TGTGCCAGCAGTTTCGGTACTGGAAACACCATATATTTT
CASSFGTGNTIYF
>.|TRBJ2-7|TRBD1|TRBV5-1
TGCGCCAGCAGCGGGGGACAGGGGGCAGGCGAGCAGTACTTC
CASSGGQGAGEQYF
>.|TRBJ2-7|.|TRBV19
TGTGCCAGTACGCCCGACAGGAACCTGTACGAGCAGTACTTC
CASTPDRNLYEQYF
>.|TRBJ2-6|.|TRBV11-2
TGTGCCAGCAGCTCAACACCCAGCTCTGGGGCCAACGTCCTGACTTTC
CASSSTPSSGANVLTF
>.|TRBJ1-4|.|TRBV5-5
TGTGCCAGCAGCTCCCCACAGCAGGAAAAACTGTTTTTT
CASSSPQQEKLFF
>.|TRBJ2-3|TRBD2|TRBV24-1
TGTGCCACCAGTGAACCGGGACTAGCTAGCACAGATACGCAGTATTTT
CATSEPGLASTDTQYF
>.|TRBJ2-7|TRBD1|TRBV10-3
TGTGCCATCAGTGGGGGACAGGGGGTCGTCCACGAGCAGTACTTC
CAISGGQGVVHEQYF
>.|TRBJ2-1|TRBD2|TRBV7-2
TGTGCCAGCAGAGGCCTCGGACTAGCGGGCTACAATGAGCAGTTCTTC
CASRGLGLAGYNEQFF
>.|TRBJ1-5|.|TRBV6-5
TGTGCCAGCAGTTACGTGGGGGCAAATCAGCCCCAGCATTTT
CASSYVGANQPQHF
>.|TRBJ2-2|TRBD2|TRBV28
TGTGCCAGCAGTTTAGGCGGTAGCGGGAGCATAAGGGAGCTGTTTTTT
CASSLGGSGSIRELFF
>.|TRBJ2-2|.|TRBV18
TGTGCCAGCTCACCGGGCGGGACCGTCAACACCGGGGAGCTGTTTTTT
CASSPGGTVNTGELFF
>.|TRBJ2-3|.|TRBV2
TGTGCCAGCAGTTCCGACAGAAACACAGATACGCAGTATTTT
CASSSDRNTDTQYF
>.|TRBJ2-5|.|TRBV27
TGTGCCAGCAGTTTTAGTAGACAGGCAGGAGAGACCCAGTACTTC
CASSFSRQAGETQYF
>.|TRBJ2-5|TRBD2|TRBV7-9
TGTGCCAGCAGCCAACTAGCGGGAGGGTTTGGGACCCAGTACTTC
CASSQLAGGFGTQYF
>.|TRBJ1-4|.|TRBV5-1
TGCGCCAGCTCCCTGGGAGGCGCGTTTGAAAAACTGTTTTTT
CASSLGGAFEKLFF
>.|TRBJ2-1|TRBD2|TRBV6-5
TGTGCCAGCAACCCTAGCGGGAGCTCCTACAATGAGCAGTTCTTC
CASNPSGSSYNEQFF
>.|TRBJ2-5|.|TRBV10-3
TGTGCCATCAGTGAGTCAGGAGGGTTCGGAGAGACCCAGTACTTC
CAISESGGFGETQYF
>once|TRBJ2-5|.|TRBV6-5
TGTGCCAGCAGTTACTCCCCAACTAGAGAAGAGACCCAGTACTTC
CASSYSPTREETQYF
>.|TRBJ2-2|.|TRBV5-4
TGTGCCAGCACCTACAACAGGAACACCGGGGAGCTGTTTTTT
CASTYNRNTGELFF
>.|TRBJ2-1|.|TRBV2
TGTGCCAGCAGACACCGGGACTGGGCCAATGAGCAGTTCTTC
CASRHRDWANEQFF
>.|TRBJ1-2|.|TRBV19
TGTGCCAGTAGTATGACTTCTATGTTCAACCTCCGGAACTATGGCTACACCTTC
CASSMTSMFNLRNYGYTF
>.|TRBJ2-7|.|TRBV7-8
TGTGCCAGCAGCCGGGGGGGGTGGACAGGGGACTACGAGCAGTACTTC
CASSRGGWTGDYEQYF
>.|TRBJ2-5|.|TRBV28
TGTGCCAGCAGCCTGGGGCCTTACCAAGAGACCCAGTACTTC
CASSLGPYQETQYF
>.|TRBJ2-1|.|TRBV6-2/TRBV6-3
TGTGCCAGCAGTTACAACGGACAGGGAGGGAACAATGAGCAGTTCTTC
CASSYNGQGGNNEQFF
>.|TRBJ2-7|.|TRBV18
TGTGCCAGCTCACCATCGAGGGAGTGGGAGCAGTACTTC
CASSPSREWEQYF
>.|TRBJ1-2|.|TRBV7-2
TGTGCCAGCAGCACTGCGCGGGGCGCCCTTTACGGCTACACCTTC
CASSTARGALYGYTF
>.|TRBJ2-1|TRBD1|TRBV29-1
TGCAGCGTTGACCCCGGGACAGCACACACTGAGCAGTTCTTC
CSVDPGTAHTEQFF
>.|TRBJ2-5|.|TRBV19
TGTGCCAGTAGGTCAGGCCAAGAGACCCAGTACTTC
CASRSGQETQYF
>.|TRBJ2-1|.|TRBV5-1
TGCGCCAGCAGCGCCAGGAGGGACTGGGGTTATGCCTACAATGAGCAGTTCTTC
CASSARRDWGYAYNEQFF
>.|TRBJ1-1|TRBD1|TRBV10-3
TGTGCCATCAGCCGGACAGGGGTGGCCACTGAAGCTTTCTTT
CAISRTGVATEAFF
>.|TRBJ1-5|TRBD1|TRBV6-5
TGTGCCAGCAGTTGGGACAGGGGTAATCAGCCCCAGCATTTT
CASSWDRGNQPQHF
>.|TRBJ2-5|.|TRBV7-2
TGTGCCAGCAGCTTAACTCCGAGCGGTCAAGAGACCCAGTACTTC
CASSLTPSGQETQYF
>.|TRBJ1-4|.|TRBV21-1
TGTGCCAGCGGAATGGTTGGGGGGGCGCCCGAAAAACTGTTTTTT
CASGMVGGAPEKLFF
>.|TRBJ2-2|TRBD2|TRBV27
TGTGCCAGCAGTCGGACTAGCGGGAAGGCCGGGGAGCTGTTTTTT
CASSRTSGKAGELFF
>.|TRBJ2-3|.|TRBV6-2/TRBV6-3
TGTGCCAGCAGTTACGAGGGCGGGCACACAGATACGCAGTATTTT
CASSYEGGHTDTQYF
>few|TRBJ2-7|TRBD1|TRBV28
TGTGCCAGCAGTTTGGGACAGGGGATTTACGAGCAGTACTTC
CASSLGQGIYEQYF
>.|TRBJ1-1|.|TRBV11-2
TGTGCCAGCAGCTTAGATCGGGTGACTAACACTGAAGCTTTCTTT
CASSLDRVTNTEAFF
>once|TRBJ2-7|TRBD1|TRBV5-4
TGTGCCAGCAACACAGGGGGCGATTTCGAGCAGTACTTC
CASNTGGDFEQYF
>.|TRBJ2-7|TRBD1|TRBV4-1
TGCGCCAGCAGCCAAGAACCGGGACAGGGGTTTTACGAGCAGTACTTC
CASSQEPGQGFYEQYF
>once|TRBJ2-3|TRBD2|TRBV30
TGTGCCTGGAGTATAGCGGGAGGCGGTGCAGATACGCAGTATTTT
CAWSIAGGGADTQYF
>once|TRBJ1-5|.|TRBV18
TGTGCCAGCTCACCGACCGGGACACTAGATCAGCCCCAGCATTTT
CASSPTGTLDQPQHF
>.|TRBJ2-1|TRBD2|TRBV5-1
TGCGCCAGCGGCCGACTAGCGAATTTCTCAAGGCAGTTCTTC
CASGRLANFSRQFF
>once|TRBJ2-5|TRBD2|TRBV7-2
TGTGCCAGCAGCCCAAGGACTAGCGTAAGTCGAGAGACCCAGTACTTC
CASSPRTSVSRETQYF
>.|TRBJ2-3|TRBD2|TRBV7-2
TGTGCCAGCAGCCTAGGGACTAGCGGTAGCACAGATACGCAGTATTTT
CASSLGTSGSTDTQYF
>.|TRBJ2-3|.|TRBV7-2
TGTGCCAGCAGCCTAGGGGAGACAGATACGCAGTATTTT
CASSLGETDTQYF
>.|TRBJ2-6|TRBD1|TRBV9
TGTGCCAGCAGCGCGGGACAGAGAAGCTCTGGGGCCAACGTCCTGACTTTC
CASSAGQRSSGANVLTF
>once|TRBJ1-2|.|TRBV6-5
TGTGCCAGCAGTTACTCTGCGGCCGGGAGAACCTATGGCTACACCTTC
CASSYSAAGRTYGYTF
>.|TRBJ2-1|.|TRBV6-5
TGTGCCAGCAGTTACAGGGACTTAGCTCCCTACAATGAGCAGTTCTTC
CASSYRDLAPYNEQFF